This passage covers 25 T cell receptor beta chains from one sample sequenced in a study of CD8 T cells in Susac syndrome. Random hexamers were used to reverse transcribe the RNA input (roughly 0.5 to 1 ug). One entry per CDR3 protein results from TCRdb running MiXCR on the immunoSEQ multiplex PCR reads. The data hold fewer than 80,000 distinct CDR3 sequences, with 95% observed a single time. The sample was CD8+ T cells from PBMCs. These receptors originate from a human donor in good health.

The chain joins TRBV4-3 to TRBJ2-1; 8 positions agree with TRBD1. CDR1 and CDR2 from the germline V gene are LGHNA and YSLEER. Trimming cost V 1 base and J 7 bases; bases outside gene matches: 12. The CDR3 loop spans 17 amino acids. The CDR3 coding sequence is TGCGCCAGCAGCCAAGGGGGGGCAATCCGGACAGGGAATGAGCAGTTCTTC. Protein: CASSQGGAIRTGNEQFF.

The V gene is TRBV7-9, the J gene TRBJ1-1; 7 bases align to TRBD1. The CDR3 consists of 15 residues. J gave up 7 bases and V 5 bases, and 13 bases lay outside the gene matches. Germline CDR1 SEHNR, CDR2 FQNEAQ (reference sequence). The CDR3 here is CASSIGQAADLEAFF. The CDR3 nucleotides read TGTGCCAGCAGCATCGGACAGGCCGCCGACCTTGAAGCTTTCTTT.

The chain has TRBV4-1 and TRBJ2-5; perhaps TRBD2 as D (5 bases). The CDR3 has 17 amino acids. CDR1 is MGHRA and CDR2 is YSYEKL in the germline V gene. V was cut by 1 base and J by 0 bases, with 15 bases left in between. CDR3 DNA: TGCGCCAGCAGCCAAGGAGGGCCGGGCTACTACCAAGAGACCCAGTACTTC. It yields the protein CASSQGGPGYYQETQYF.

The chain joins TRBV30 to TRBJ2-5, with D perhaps being TRBD1 or TRBD2 (5 bases each). Trimming removed 8 bases at V and 2 bases at J, with 12 bases between. The CDR3 loop spans 12 amino acids. CDR1 GTSNPN and CDR2 SVGIG come from the germline V gene (reference sequence). CDR3 sequence reads: CAGTVNQETQYF. CDR3 in DNA: TGTGCCGGGACGGTGAATCAAGAGACCCAGTACTTC. Looking up the rest from reference TRBV30 and TRBJ2-5 gives the full variable domain: SQTIHQWPATLVQPVGSPLSLECTVEGTSNPNLYWYRQAAGRGLQLLFYSVGIGQISSEVPQNLSASRPQDRQFILSSKKLLLSDSGFYLCAGTVNQETQYFGPGTRLLVL.

This chain connects TRBV29-1 to TRBJ2-2, with 14 bases identical to TRBD2. V lost 8 bases and J lost 5; bases outside the gene matches: 7. CDR3 size: 15 residues. CDR1 SQVTM and CDR2 ANQGSEA come from the germline V gene. This chain's CDR3 is CSPTSGGVGTGELFF. Here the CDR3 DNA reads TGCAGCCCGACTAGCGGGGGGGTAGGGACCGGGGAGCTGTTTTTT.

The gene calls are TRBV29-1 and TRBJ1-1; D unclear. Trimming removed 4 bases at V and 4 bases at J, with 13 bases between. Germline values: CDR1 SQVTM, CDR2 ANQGSEA. This CDR3 spans 13 amino acids. CDR3 sequence: CSVVGIRGTEAFF. CDR3 sequence (DNA): TGCAGCGTTGTCGGTATTCGGGGCACTGAAGCTTTCTTT.

The chain is built from TRBV9 and TRBJ2-5; weak D call: TRBD1 (6 bases). The germline CDR1 and CDR2 sequences are SGDLS and YYNGEE. The V gene lost 3 bases and the J gene lost 5 bases, with 14 bases spanning the gap. The CDR3 runs to 14 residues. In nucleotides, the CDR3 is TGTGCCAGCAGCGAAGGACAGCCGGGTGAGACCCAGTACTTC. This translates into CASSEGQPGETQYF.

This clonotype was observed once. V gene TRBV5-4 combines with J gene TRBJ2-2, with D possibly TRBD1 on 6 matching bases. The CDR3 length is 15 residues. CDR1 is SGHNT, CDR2 YYREEE, per germline (reference sequence). V was trimmed by 5 bases and J by 0 bases, leaving 11 bases between them. The CDR3 nucleotides are TGTGCCAGCAGGCCCGGGACATCGAACACCGGGGAGCTGTTTTTT. This codes for CASRPGTSNTGELFF.

This rearrangement joins TRBV12-3 or TRBV12-4 to TRBJ2-5; D not certain. The CDR3 is 14 residues long. Deletions cut 2 bases from V and 5 bases from J, with 12 bases between. CDR3 region: CASSLKWVRETQYF. CDR3 coding DNA: TGTGCCAGCAGTTTAAAGTGGGTGAGGGAGACCCAGTACTTC.

The chain employs TRBV3-1 and TRBJ2-1; 9 positions agree with TRBD1. CDR3 length: 13 residues. Trimming took 4 bases from V and 8 from J; bases not matched to a gene: 3. Germline CDR1 and CDR2: LGHDT and YNNKEL (reference sequence). For the CDR3, the DNA is TGTGCCAGCAGCCCGGGACAGGGCGATGAGCAGTTCTTC. This sequence encodes CASSPGQGDEQFF.

Points on this clonotype: The junction departs from germline at one end; a sequencing error may be responsible. The chain carries TRBV7-7 and TRBJ2-1; unclear D gene. The germline V gene encodes CDR1 SSHAT and CDR2 FNYEAQ (reference sequence). The CDR3 has 15 amino acids. The CDR3 protein is CASSLALTDYNEQFF. Written as DNA, the CDR3 is TGTGCTAGCAGCTTAGCCCTTACCGACTACAATGAGCAGTTCTTC.

This chain uses TRBV27 with TRBJ1-2; no reliable D call. The CDR3 sequence is 15 residues long. V was shortened by 5 bases and J by 0 bases, with 13 bases between the two germline ends. Germline CDR1 and CDR2: MNHEY and SMNVEV (reference sequence). In DNA form, the CDR3 reads TGTGCCAGCAGTCCCTTGCTTGAAGCTAACTATGGCTACACCTTC. Protein sequence: CASSPLLEANYGYTF.

The genes are TRBV7-3 and TRBJ2-7; D gene unclear. This CDR3 is built from 13 residues. Germline loops: CDR1 SGHTA, CDR2 FQGTGA. V lost 0 bases and J lost 6, with 9 bases in between. CDR3 DNA: TGTGCCAGCAGCTTAACCCCCCGGGCCGAGCAGTACTTC. Its protein product is CASSLTPRAEQYF.

The chain is built from TRBV4-1 and TRBJ1-1; 7 bases match TRBD1. V dropped 1 base and J dropped 1; count of bases not matched to a gene: 3. The CDR3 totals 15 residues. Germline V gene lookup returns CDR1 MGHRA and CDR2 YSYEKL. In nucleotides, the CDR3 is TGCGCCAGCAGCCAAGCGACAGGGAGGAACACTGAAGCTTTCTTT. Encoded protein: CASSQATGRNTEAFF.

The J gene is TRBJ1-4, the V gene TRBV7-9; a weak D match, TRBD1 (5 bases). V shed 4 bases and J shed 10 bases, with 16 bases lying between them. The V gene's germline CDR1 is SEHNR and CDR2 FQNEAQ (reference sequence). This CDR3 has 14 amino acids. The CDR3 DNA follows: TGTGCCAGCAGCTCCGGGACGGCACCCCTAAAACTGTTTTTT. Translating gives CASSSGTAPLKLFF.

The rearrangement joins TRBV4-1 to TRBJ2-7; D is uncertain. The CDR3 covers 15 residues. The germline V gene has CDR1 MGHRA and CDR2 YSYEKL. V was clipped by 0 bases and J by 2 bases, with 11 bases between them. This CDR3 is CASSQDVQWPYEQYF. DNA for the CDR3: TGCGCCAGCAGCCAAGATGTACAGTGGCCCTACGAGCAGTACTTC.

The chain has TRBV13 and TRBJ2-5, with 8 bases lining up with TRBD2. V lost 2 bases to trimming and J lost 5 bases; unmatched junction nucleotides: 13. The germline V gene has CDR1 PRHDT and CDR2 FYEKMQ (reference sequence). The length of the CDR3 is 17 residues. DNA of the CDR3: TGTGCCAGCAGCTTAATGGTAGCGGGGCGGACTAAGGAGACCCAGTACTTC. It specifies CASSLMVAGRTKETQYF.

This sequence joins TRBV2 and TRBJ2-5, with D possibly matching TRBD1 (6 bases). V was clipped by 3 bases and J by 2 bases, with 22 bases between them. The CDR3 has 18 residues. Per germline, CDR1 SNHLY and CDR2 FYNNEI. Here the CDR3 reads CASSEDGDTNGAQETQYF. In nucleotides, the CDR3 is TGTGCCAGCAGTGAGGACGGGGACACCAATGGGGCACAAGAGACCCAGTACTTC.

The rearrangement uses TRBV14 and TRBJ2-7, with a weak D call TRBD2 (6 bases). Trimming took off 0 bases at V and 0 bases at J, with 15 bases between the two ends. The germline gives CDR1 SGHDN, CDR2 FVKESK. The CDR3 covers 17 residues. CDR3 DNA: TGTGCCAGCAGCCAAGAGCCCCCGGGAGACAGCTCCTACGAGCAGTACGTC. It codes for CASSQEPPGDSSYEQYV.

The chain joins TRBV12-3 or TRBV12-4 to TRBJ2-7; D possibly uses TRBD1 or TRBD2 (6 bases each). V was cut by 6 bases and J by 9 bases, with 12 bases left in between. The CDR3 covers 11 residues. CDR3 nucleotide sequence: TGTGCCAGCAGGGTAGGGGGGAGGCAGTACTTC. Residues: CASRVGGRQYF.

The chain combines TRBV28 with TRBJ2-7; D perhaps matches TRBD2 (6 bases). The V end was cut by 3 bases, the J end by 5 bases, with 11 bases between. Germline CDR1 and CDR2: MDHEN and SYDVKM. The CDR3 runs to 13 residues. The CDR3 loop is CASSFTGVDEQYV. CDR3 in DNA: TGTGCCAGCAGTTTTACGGGGGTCGACGAGCAGTACGTC.

The chain combines TRBV7-3 with TRBJ2-2, with D unclear. Trimming removed 1 base at V and 7 bases at J, with 10 bases between. Germline assignment: CDR1 SGHTA and CDR2 FQGTGA. The CDR3 runs 14 residues. The CDR3 DNA reads TGTGCCAGCAGCTTAAGCGGTTTGGACGGGGAGCTGTTTTTT. Residues: CASSLSGLDGELFF.

A word on this clonotype: The junction departs from the called germline gene at one end, perhaps through a read error. This sequence joins TRBV9 and TRBJ2-3, with 8 positions matching TRBD1. The CDR3 sequence is 15 residues long. Per germline, CDR1 SGDLS and CDR2 YYNGEE. This chain's CDR3 is CASTEQGASTDTQFF. CDR3 sequence (DNA): TGTGCCAGCACCGAGCAGGGGGCTTCAACAGATACGCAGTTTTTT.

This sequence joins TRBV15 and TRBJ1-1; D remains unclear. The germline CDR1 and CDR2 sequences are LNHNV and YYDKDF (reference sequence). The CDR3 consists of 13 residues. Trimming left V 5 bases short and J 10 bases short, with 17 bases between. CDR3 amino acids: CATSSSAGMVAFF. The CDR3 DNA sequence: TGTGCCACCAGCTCATCAGCGGGGATGGTAGCTTTCTTT.

The rearrangement links TRBV7-8 to TRBJ2-2, with D hard to call. The CDR3 runs to 15 residues. The germline V gene has CDR1 SGHVS and CDR2 FQNEAQ. V was pared by 5 bases and J by 1 base, with 11 bases between. CDR3 in DNA: TGTGCCAGCAGCCCCCTGGCAGTGAACACCGGGGAGCTGTTTTTT. This codes for CASSPLAVNTGELFF.